Presented here are 8 T cell receptor beta chains from one specimen sequenced in a study of T cell responses to AZD1222 COVID-19 vaccine. TCRdb's copy holds only in-frame clones and misses some; the assay was immunoSEQ multiplex PCR. The data hold fewer than 110,000 clones, with about 90% observed a single time. Sample: peripheral blood, taken on day 0 of AZD1222 vaccination. The receptors shown here come from an adult in good health.

The V gene is TRBV19, the J gene TRBJ2-1; 11 nucleotides agree with TRBD2. This CDR3 contains 14 residues. Germline CDR1 reads LNHDA; CDR2 reads SQIVND (reference sequence). J gave up 8 bases and V 11 bases, and 11 bases lay outside the gene matches. CDR3 protein: CASTLAGGLHEQFF. CDR3 DNA sequence: TGTGCCTCTACATTAGCGGGAGGGCTCCATGAGCAGTTCTTC.

A single count supports this clone. The chain links TRBV7-8 to TRBJ1-3; no firm D call. This CDR3 has 16 residues. Germline CDR1 is SGHVS and CDR2 is FQNEAQ. V was pared by 2 bases and J by 4 bases, with 15 bases between. The CDR3 loop reads CASSLSIGGLGNTIYF. CDR3 nucleotide sequence: TGTGCCAGCAGCTTAAGCATAGGAGGATTAGGAAACACCATATATTTT.

This clone was recorded only once. The V call is TRBV27, the J call TRBJ1-2; maybe TRBD1 (5 bases). The CDR3 runs 14 residues. CDR1 is MNHEY and CDR2 is SMNVEV in the germline V gene (reference sequence). Deletions cut 0 bases from V and 4 bases from J, with 9 bases between. CDR3 region: CASSLSLQGYGYTF. The CDR3 bases are TGTGCCAGCAGTTTATCCCTCCAGGGCTATGGCTACACCTTC.

This chain uses TRBV12-3 or TRBV12-4 with TRBJ2-2; no definite D call. V dropped 5 bases and J dropped 7 bases, with 11 bases sitting between them. CDR3 size: 13 residues. CDR3 bases: TGTGCCAGCAGTCCTCTAGAGATCGGGGAGCTGTTTTTT. Protein: CASSPLEIGELFF.

This clone was observed a single time. The chain links TRBV9 to TRBJ1-4, with a weak D call TRBD1 (6 bases). This CDR3 spans 14 amino acids. V shed 9 bases and J shed 5 bases, with 17 bases lying between them. Germline CDR1 SGDLS, CDR2 YYNGEE. This chain's CDR3 is CAKPQGNPNEKLFF. The CDR3 region has the DNA TGTGCCAAGCCTCAGGGGAACCCAAATGAAAAACTGTTTTTT.

J is TRBJ2-1 and V is TRBV11-1; 7 nucleotides match TRBD2. With 3 bases clipped from V and 9 bases from J, the junction kept 14 bases outside the gene matches. There are 16 residues in the CDR3. The germline V gene encodes CDR1 SGHAT and CDR2 FQDESV (reference sequence). CDR3: CASSLGGSTIAREQFF. The CDR3, as DNA: TGTGCCAGCAGCTTGGGCGGGAGTACGATCGCCCGTGAGCAGTTCTTC.

This rearrangement joins TRBV24-1 to TRBJ2-3; TRBD1 is a possible D gene (6 bases). CDR3 length equals 16 residues. V gave up 2 bases and J gave up 2 bases, with 13 bases separating them. Germline V gene lookup returns CDR1 KGHDR and CDR2 SFDVKD. CDR3 sequence: CATSDSDSPFTDTQYF. Here the CDR3 DNA reads TGTGCCACCAGTGATTCGGACAGTCCCTTCACAGATACGCAGTATTTT.

The CDR3 is CASSFRGLYEQYF. CDR3 bases: TGTGCCAGCAGCTTTAGGGGACTCTACGAGCAGTACTTC. This chain joins TRBV5-6 and TRBJ2-7; a possible D gene is TRBD2 (6 bases). V was clipped by 2 bases and J by 3 bases, with 9 bases between them. CDR3 length: 13 residues. Germline CDR1 and CDR2: SGHDT and YYEEEE.